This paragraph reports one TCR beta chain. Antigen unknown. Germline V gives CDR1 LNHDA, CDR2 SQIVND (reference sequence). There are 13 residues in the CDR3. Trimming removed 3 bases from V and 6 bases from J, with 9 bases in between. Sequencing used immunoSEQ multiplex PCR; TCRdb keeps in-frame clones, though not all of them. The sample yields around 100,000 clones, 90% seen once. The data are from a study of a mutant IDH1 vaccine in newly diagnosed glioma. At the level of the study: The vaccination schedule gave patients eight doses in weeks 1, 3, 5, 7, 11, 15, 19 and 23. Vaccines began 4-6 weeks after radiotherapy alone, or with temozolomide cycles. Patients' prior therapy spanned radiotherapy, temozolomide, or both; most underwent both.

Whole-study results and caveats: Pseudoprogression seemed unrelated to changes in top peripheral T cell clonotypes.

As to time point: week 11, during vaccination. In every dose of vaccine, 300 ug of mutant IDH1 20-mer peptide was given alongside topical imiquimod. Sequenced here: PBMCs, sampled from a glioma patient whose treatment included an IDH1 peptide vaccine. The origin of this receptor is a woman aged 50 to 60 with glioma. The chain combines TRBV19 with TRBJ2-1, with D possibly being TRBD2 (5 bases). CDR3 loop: CASSITRSNEQFF. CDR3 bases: TGTGCCAGTAGTATCACTAGATCCAATGAGCAGTTCTTC.